These 17 T cell receptor beta chains share one sample of origin, sequenced in a study of T-cell memory formation after mild COVID-19. One entry per CDR3 protein results from TCRdb running MiXCR on the 5' RACE reads. Of 250,000 or so distinct CDR3 sequences in the sample, around a tenth were seen once. Source material: PBMCs or a T cell subset sorted from them (not recorded which). These receptors were taken from a man younger than 30 who had mild COVID-19 (a few samples of this study predate the infection). Cell type and time point are not known.

This chain links TRBV20-1 with TRBJ1-1, with 7 bases lining up with TRBD1. J was trimmed by 3 bases and V by 5 bases; bases with no gene match: 9. Germline CDR1 and CDR2: DFQATT and SNEGSKA (reference sequence). The CDR3 length is 14 residues. The CDR3 region has the DNA TGCAGTGCTCCATCCGGACAGGCTGACACTGAAGCTTTCTTT. Its translation is CSAPSGQADTEAFF.

The sample holds many counts of this clonotype. This chain joins TRBV4-2 and TRBJ1-5; D is uncertain. With 2 bases removed from V and 4 bases from J, the gap between germline ends came to 9 bases. There are 14 residues in the CDR3. Germline CDR1 and CDR2: LGHNA and YNFKEQ. The CDR3: CASSQQVYNQPQHF. In DNA form, the CDR3 reads TGTGCCAGCAGCCAACAGGTCTATAATCAGCCCCAGCATTTT.

This clonotype showed up many times. The rearrangement links TRBV7-2 to TRBJ2-5, with D possibly called TRBD1 or TRBD2 (6 bases each). The germline CDR1 and CDR2 sequences are SGHTA and FQGNSA. The CDR3 sequence is 15 residues long. Trimming took 2 bases from V and 4 from J, leaving 14 bases between them. The CDR3 sequence: CASSLSQGRGETQYF. CDR3 nucleotide sequence: TGTGCCAGCAGCTTATCCCAGGGGCGGGGAGAGACCCAGTACTTC.

This chain joins TRBV6-5 and TRBJ1-2, with TRBD1 as a possible D gene (6 bases). Germline-derived CDR1 and CDR2 are MNHEY and SVGAGI. Trimming cost V 6 bases and J 6 bases, with 20 bases left between them. This CDR3 has 15 residues. The CDR3 sequence: CASRPRTTGIHGYTF. CDR3 DNA: TGTGCCAGCAGACCCCGCACCACAGGGATCCATGGCTACACCTTC.

This clonotype was seen more than once but under ten times. The chain links TRBV3-1 to TRBJ1-2; possible D gene TRBD1, 5 bases. Looked up from germline, CDR1 is LGHDT and CDR2 is YNNKEL (reference sequence). The CDR3 has 15 residues. Between the trimmed V and J ends, which lost 3 bases and 7 bases, there was a span of 18 bases. CDR3 residues: CASSQGRGVESGYTF. The CDR3 DNA sequence: TGTGCCAGCAGCCAGGGACGCGGGGTAGAAAGTGGCTACACCTTC.

This clonotype has only a few counts. CDR3 coding DNA: TGTGCCAGCAGATCCAGCCCCCACACAGATACGCAGTATTTT. Translated, it gives CASRSSPHTDTQYF. The chain combines TRBV6-2 or TRBV6-3 with TRBJ2-3; no definite D call. The germline gives CDR1 MNHEY, CDR2 SVGEGT. Between the trimmed V and J ends, which lost 6 bases and 2 bases, there was a span of 12 bases. This CDR3 contains 14 residues.

This clonotype was seen a few times. The chain uses TRBV7-2 and TRBJ2-1; D is possibly TRBD2 (6 bases). The V gene's germline CDR1 is SGHTA and CDR2 FQGNSA. With 1 base removed from V and 10 bases from J, the gap between germline ends came to 14 bases. The CDR3 is made up of 14 amino acids. The DNA for the CDR3 is TGTGCCAGCAGCTTAGACGGAGCGGGTCGCGAGCAGTTCTTC. It encodes CASSLDGAGREQFF.

This clonotype was counted many times. The genes are TRBV12-3 or TRBV12-4 and TRBJ2-3, with TRBD2 identical over 14 bases. The CDR3 extends over 16 amino acids. The trim removed 3 bases at V and 5 bases at J, leaving 4 bases unmatched. The CDR3 loop is CASSLGLAGVVDTQYF. In DNA, the CDR3 is TGTGCCAGCAGTTTGGGACTAGCGGGGGTTGTAGATACGCAGTATTTT.

This chain uses TRBV20-1 with TRBJ2-7; TRBD1 aligns across 7 bases. Unmatched junction bases numbered 4, after V lost 1 base and J lost 4 bases. CDR1 is DFQATT and CDR2 is SNEGSKA in the germline V gene (reference sequence). The CDR3 contains 13 residues. CDR3 sequence (DNA): TGCAGTGCTAGAGGCGACAGGGAATACGAGCAGTACTTC. Its translation is CSARGDREYEQYF.

This clonotype was detected a few times. This rearrangement joins TRBV5-1 to TRBJ2-5; 15 nucleotides line up with TRBD2. The V gene's germline CDR1 is SGHRS and CDR2 YFSETQ. The V and J ends lost 2 bases and 13 bases, in that order; junction bases with no gene match: 6. The CDR3 length is 14 residues. The CDR3 loop reads CASSLGLAGGTSYF. In nucleotides, the CDR3 is TGCGCCAGCAGCTTAGGACTAGCGGGGGGGACCTCGTACTTC.

This clonotype was counted only a few times. The chain carries TRBV20-1 and TRBJ1-2; D is unresolved. The V gene's germline CDR1 is DFQATT and CDR2 SNEGSKA (reference sequence). The CDR3 totals 13 residues. Trimming shortened V by 2 bases and J by 6 bases, and 13 bases separated the two germline ends. CDR3 DNA sequence: TGCAGTGCTAGAAGTCAGGCGGGCCATGGCTACACCTTC. Its translation: CSARSQAGHGYTF.

This clonotype occurred a few times. The V gene is TRBV28, the J gene TRBJ1-1; D remains unclear. Trimming shortened V by 6 bases and J by 8 bases, and 10 bases separated the two germline ends. This CDR3 region has 11 residues. Germline CDR1 reads MDHEN; CDR2 reads SYDVKM. The CDR3 bases are TGTGCCAGCAGCCGCCTGACCGAAGCTTTCTTT. Translating it yields CASSRLTEAFF.

J is TRBJ2-3 and V is TRBV11-2; 9 nucleotides align to TRBD1. V gave up 3 bases and J gave up 7 bases; unmatched junction bases: 8. This CDR3 region has 15 residues. CDR1 and CDR2 (germline): SGHAT, FQNNGV. CDR3 loop: CASSFPGQGPYTQYF. CDR3 coding DNA: TGTGCCAGCAGCTTCCCAGGACAGGGGCCATATACGCAGTATTTT.

V is TRBV2 and J is TRBJ2-2, with 9 nucleotides matching TRBD1. Trimming removed 6 bases from V and 7 bases from J; junction bases left unmatched: 6. Germline CDR1 SNHLY, CDR2 FYNNEI. The CDR3 loop spans 14 amino acids. In DNA, the CDR3 is TGTGCCAGCAGCACAGGGGGCGCGGGCGGGGAGCTGTTTTTT. Encoded protein: CASSTGGAGGELFF. Using reference TRBV2 and TRBJ2-2 for the parts outside the CDR3, the full variable domain is EPEVTQTPSHQVTQMGQEVILRCVPISNHLYFYWYRQILGQKVEFLVSFYNNEISEKSEIFDDQFSVERPDGSNFTLKIRSTKLEDSAMYFCASSTGGAGGELFFGEGSRLTVL.

This clonotype was seen repeatedly, ten times or more. The V gene is TRBV19, the J gene TRBJ2-2, with D possibly matching TRBD1 (6 bases). Per the germline V gene, CDR1 is LNHDA and CDR2 is SQIVND (reference sequence). V shed 3 bases and J shed 3 bases, with 11 bases lying between them. The CDR3 length is 15 residues. The CDR3 loop reads CASSISPGDTGELFF. The CDR3 nucleotides are TGTGCCAGTAGTATTTCCCCAGGGGACACCGGGGAGCTGTTTTTT.

The chain employs TRBV6-5 and TRBJ1-1; D call uncertain. Trimming pared 0 bases from V and 6 bases from J, leaving 8 bases between. The CDR3 is 13 amino acids. In germline, CDR1 is MNHEY, CDR2 SVGAGI. The CDR3 spells CASSYSSRAEAFF. The DNA of the CDR3 is TGTGCCAGCAGTTACTCGAGTAGGGCTGAAGCTTTCTTT.

This clonotype has more than one count but fewer than ten. The chain carries TRBV20-1 and TRBJ2-5; 10 nucleotides match TRBD1. This CDR3 contains 13 residues. Germline V lookup: CDR1 DFQATT, CDR2 SNEGSKA (reference sequence). Trimming removed 7 bases from V and 3 bases from J; junction bases left unmatched: 5. In DNA, the CDR3 is TGCAGTGGATGCGGGACAGGGGAAGAGACCCAGTACTTC. It is translated as CSGCGTGEETQYF.